Sequencing of this T cell receptor (beta chain) was carried out in a study of blood T cells in healthy people across ages. The CDR3 runs to 12 residues. In germline, CDR1 is SQVTM, CDR2 ANQGSEA. V was pared by 7 bases and J by 6 bases, with 15 bases between. Next came a second PCR, run for roughly 6 to 11 cycles, which used a sample-barcoded 5' primer along with a J-beta primer mix. TCRdb recomputed calls from the 5' RACE reads with MiXCR, one row per CDR3 protein. The table lists 850,000 to 1,300,000 distinct CDR3 sequences, 40% to 55% of them singletons, with around 18% in the top ten. Sample: blood. The rearrangement joins TRBV29-1 to TRBJ1-1; D possibly corresponds to TRBD1 (5 bases). This TCR derives from a woman aged 55-70 years in good health. CDR3 nucleotide sequence: TGCAGCGCCGGGACGGCCGGGGCTGAAGCTTTCTTT. It specifies CSAGTAGAEAFF.